Following are 22 T cell receptor beta chains from one sample sequenced in a study of cytomegalovirus exposure and HLA in healthy donors (dated by TCRdb to 2015 to 2018). To prepare the library, the immunoSEQ multiplex PCR assay was applied. For the multiplex PCR, a mixture combining 60 forward primers for TCR Vbeta segments and 13 reverse primers for TCR Jbeta segments was used. TCRdb stores this immuneACCESS table with in-frame sequences only. Part of the clones is absent; in the studies checked, under half of the shortfall reflects unresolved V genes, and no reason is known for the rest. The sample table lists roughly 120,000 clones, roughly 80% of them with a count of one. The top ten clonotypes cover approximately 4.1% of the sample. Sequenced input: PBMCs. The receptors derive from a woman aged 40 to 50 in good health and CMV-seronegative.

This rearrangement joins TRBV28 to TRBJ1-2; D call uncertain. The CDR3 contains 13 residues. Germline CDR1 is MDHEN and CDR2 is SYDVKM. Trimming stripped 3 bases from V and 4 bases from J, with 9 bases between. In DNA form, the CDR3 reads TGTGCCAGCAGTTTTTCCACAGCCTATGGCTACACCTTC. It encodes CASSFSTAYGYTF.

CDR3: CASSPRAGGRAFF. CDR3 DNA sequence: TGTGCCAGTAGCCCAAGGGCGGGGGGCAGAGCTTTCTTT. The V gene is TRBV19, the J gene TRBJ1-1; the D gene is possibly TRBD1 (6 bases). This CDR3 contains 13 residues. The germline gives CDR1 LNHDA, CDR2 SQIVND (reference sequence). With 6 bases removed from V and 10 bases from J, the gap between germline ends came to 18 bases.

This clone was seen once. The chain combines TRBV23-1 with TRBJ1-2; 8 bases map to TRBD1. TRBV23-1 is an ORF, with its function uncertain. CDR3 size: 19 residues. V lost 0 bases to trimming and J lost 8 bases; unmatched junction nucleotides: 20. CDR3 DNA sequence: TGCGCCAGCAGTCAATCCAATGGCCCAGGGGACAGGCCGCCGAGAGGCTACACCTTC. It encodes CASSQSNGPGDRPPRGYTF.

The chain joins TRBV19 to TRBJ1-2; 8 nucleotides line up with TRBD1. This CDR3 has 15 residues. Germline assignment: CDR1 LNHDA and CDR2 SQIVND (reference sequence). V dropped 5 bases and J dropped 7; count of bases not matched to a gene: 12. CDR3 nucleotides: TGTGCCAGTAGTGTCCCCTCAGGGGGCGCGGGTGGCTACACCTTC. Amino acids: CASSVPSGGAGGYTF.

Worth noting for this clone: The CDR3 does not end in the conserved phenylalanine or tryptophan, so this is likely a read error. The V call is TRBV7-9, the J call TRBJ1-1; D uncertain. V lost 0 bases to trimming and J lost 6 bases, with 5 bases between them. The germline V gene has CDR1 SEHNR and CDR2 FQNEAQ (reference sequence). This CDR3 is built from 12 residues. The CDR3 is CASSLARAEAFL. CDR3 DNA: TGTGCCAGCAGCTTAGCAAGAGCTGAAGCTTTCCTT.

This chain connects TRBV9 to TRBJ2-5, with 9 bases matching TRBD2. The V and J ends lost 0 bases and 1 base, in that order; junction bases with no gene match: 4. Germline V gene sequence: CDR1 SGDLS, CDR2 YYNGEE. The CDR3 totals 16 residues. The CDR3 region has the DNA TGTGCCAGCAGCGTAGAGAGTAGCGGGGGCCAAGAGACCCAGTACTTC. This gives the protein CASSVESSGGQETQYF.

A word on this clone: The junction and the germline gene differ at one end; a read error may be behind it. This chain uses TRBV7-7 with TRBJ2-2; D may match TRBD1 or TRBD2 (5 bases each). The CDR3 runs 16 residues. The germline V gene encodes CDR1 SSHAT and CDR2 FNYEAQ (reference sequence). The CDR3 reads CASSLAMNQGTGELFF. CDR3 nucleotides: TGTGCTAGCAGCTTAGCGATGAACCAGGGCACCGGGGAGCTGTTTTTT. Variable domain in full (rest from reference TRBV7-7 and TRBJ2-2): GAGVSQSPRYKVTKRGQDVTLRCDPISSHATLYWYQQALGQGPEFLTYFNYEAQPDKSGLPSDRFSAERPEGSISTLTIQRTEQRDSAMYRCASSLAMNQGTGELFFGEGSRLTVL.

The chain employs TRBV5-5 and TRBJ2-5; D possibly corresponds to TRBD2 (6 bases). The CDR3 has 15 amino acids. Per the germline V gene, CDR1 is SGHKS and CDR2 is YYEKEE (reference sequence). Trimming cost V 0 bases and J 5 bases, with 14 bases left between them. For the CDR3, the DNA is TGTGCCAGCAGCTTGGTGGGGGGTCCTGTGGAGACCCAGTACTTC. This codes for CASSLVGGPVETQYF.

The sample holds one count of this clone. The chain employs TRBV6-5 and TRBJ2-1; D gene ambiguous. This CDR3 spans 12 amino acids. The germline V and J ends were trimmed by 5 bases and 4 bases, with 6 bases remaining between them. Per the germline V gene, CDR1 is MNHEY and CDR2 is SVGAGI. CDR3 residues: CASSPGYNEQFF. The CDR3 DNA follows: TGTGCCAGCAGTCCCGGTTACAATGAGCAGTTCTTC.

As for this clone: Its ends do not fully match the called genes, so a read error is possible. The rearrangement uses TRBV10-3 and TRBJ2-3; 12 bases are shared with TRBD2. There are 10 residues in the CDR3. Germline lookup yields CDR1 ENHRY and CDR2 SYGVKD. The CDR3 loop reads CATPTSGSHF. The CDR3 DNA reads as TGTGCCACCCCGACTAGCGGGAGTCACTTT.

This clone was observed once. The chain couples TRBV11-3 to TRBJ2-1; D call uncertain. Germline-derived CDR1 and CDR2 are SGHNT and YENEEA. V dropped 2 bases and J dropped 1 base, with 15 bases sitting between them. The CDR3 sequence is 17 residues long. For the CDR3, the DNA is TGTGCCAGCAGCTTATGCTTCCACAACACGTCCTACAATGAGCAGTTCTTC. Its translation: CASSLCFHNTSYNEQFF.

The rearrangement uses TRBV28 and TRBJ1-2; TRBD1 might be the D (6 bases). This CDR3 has 16 residues. Germline CDR1 and CDR2: MDHEN and SYDVKM. Trimming took 6 bases from V and 3 from J, leaving 20 bases between them. CDR3: CASRRLSHRVDYGYTF. As DNA, the CDR3 is TGTGCCAGCAGACGCTTATCCCACAGGGTGGACTATGGCTACACCTTC.

The J gene is TRBJ2-4, the V gene TRBV7-2; D is possibly TRBD1 (6 bases). The CDR3 is made up of 17 amino acids. V dropped 5 bases and J dropped 0 bases, with 17 bases sitting between them. Germline V gives CDR1 SGHTA, CDR2 FQGNSA. In nucleotides, the CDR3 is TGTGCCAGCAGCATGACAGGCCATGGGCTAGCCAAAAACATTCAGTACTTC. This translates into CASSMTGHGLAKNIQYF.

This sequence joins TRBV10-3 and TRBJ1-2; tentatively, D is TRBD1 (6 bases). Between the trimmed V and J ends, which lost 5 bases and 2 bases, there was a span of 15 bases. Germline V CDR1 and CDR2: ENHRY, SYGVKD. This CDR3 contains 15 residues. CDR3 loop: CAISPRGGENYGYTF. In DNA form, the CDR3 reads TGTGCCATCAGTCCCAGAGGGGGGGAGAACTATGGCTACACCTTC.

This clone occurred once. The chain couples TRBV5-4 to TRBJ2-6, with D uncertain. V was shortened by 1 base and J by 4 bases, with 6 bases between the two germline ends. The CDR3 is 14 amino acids. Per germline, CDR1 SGHNT and CDR2 YYREEE (reference sequence). DNA for the CDR3: TGTGCCAGCAGCTTGCCCGGGGGGGCCAACGTCCTGACTTTC. Translation gives CASSLPGGANVLTF.

The chain employs TRBV27 and TRBJ1-2, with D perhaps matching TRBD1 (6 bases). CDR1 and CDR2 from the germline V gene are MNHEY and SMNVEV (reference sequence). Between the trimmed V and J ends, which lost 6 bases and 4 bases, there was a span of 15 bases. This CDR3 contains 14 residues. The CDR3 DNA reads TGTGCCAGCAGCACCCGACAGGAAATCTATGGCTACACCTTC. Translating gives CASSTRQEIYGYTF.

This clone has more than one count but fewer than ten. The chain has TRBV7-2 and TRBJ1-5; TRBD1 is a possible D gene (5 bases). V shed 1 base and J shed 5 bases, with 9 bases lying between them. The germline gives CDR1 SGHTA, CDR2 FQGNSA. This CDR3 is 14 amino acids long. DNA for the CDR3: TGTGCCAGCAGCTTAGAGGCGGGGCATCAGCCCCAGCATTTT. Amino acids: CASSLEAGHQPQHF.

J is TRBJ2-7 and V is TRBV2; 7 bases match TRBD2. CDR1 and CDR2 (germline): SNHLY, FYNNEI. V shed 7 bases, J shed 2 bases, and the junction held 5 bases outside the gene matches. The CDR3 is 13 residues long. CDR3 DNA: TGTGCCAGCACCGGACTAGAGGCCTACGAGCAGTACTTC. It translates to CASTGLEAYEQYF.

This sequence joins TRBV30 and TRBJ1-1; a weak D match, TRBD1 (6 bases). The ends were cut back, 0 bases at V and 4 bases at J, with 9 bases in the middle. CDR1 and CDR2 (germline): GTSNPN, SVGIG (reference sequence). This CDR3 is built from 13 residues. The CDR3 here is CAWSVGARTEAFF. The CDR3 coding sequence is TGTGCCTGGAGTGTGGGGGCGCGCACTGAAGCTTTCTTT.

The rearrangement uses TRBV28 and TRBJ2-1; 8 nucleotides line up with TRBD2. The CDR3 runs to 17 residues. Germline V gene sequence: CDR1 MDHEN, CDR2 SYDVKM. The J segment lost 5 bases and the V segment lost 5 bases, leaving 14 bases of the junction unmatched. In nucleotides, the CDR3 is TGTGCCAGCAGTCTACCCCTTGCGGGACTAGTCGACAATGAGCAGTTCTTC. This encodes CASSLPLAGLVDNEQFF.

This clone was seen a handful of times. V and J are TRBV5-5 and TRBJ2-7; weak D call: TRBD1 (6 bases). This CDR3 is built from 14 residues. Germline V gene sequence: CDR1 SGHKS, CDR2 YYEKEE (reference sequence). Trimming shortened V by 1 base and J by 2 bases, and 10 bases separated the two germline ends. The CDR3: CASSLTDRTYEQYF. Written as DNA, the CDR3 is TGTGCCAGCAGCTTGACGGACAGAACCTACGAGCAGTACTTC.

This clone was observed a few times. The chain combines TRBV7-8 with TRBJ2-5; 13 bases map to TRBD2. This CDR3 spans 18 amino acids. Trimming at V came to 1 base and at J to 2 bases, leaving 7 bases not matched to a gene. Germline V gene data show CDR1 as SGHVS and CDR2 as FQNEAQ. Here the CDR3 reads CASSLGERLAGGQETQYF. As DNA, the CDR3 is TGTGCCAGCAGCTTAGGGGAGAGACTAGCGGGGGGACAAGAGACCCAGTACTTC.